The T cell receptor beta chain described here comes from a study of OX40 agonist ivuxolimab in advanced cancers. Findings and caveats of the study: Undetermined was the antigen specificity of the expanded peripheral T cells.

Germline V lookup: CDR1 LGHNA, CDR2 YSLEER. Trimming took 0 bases from V and 6 from J; bases not matched to a gene: 14. The CDR3 spans 18 residues. As concerns this clone: Its matching antigen is unknown.

Blood draws occurred at baseline, cycle 4 day 1, and cycle 7 day 1. TCRdb keeps only in-frame clones here, not all; method: immunoSEQ multiplex PCR. Of roughly 83,000 clones in the sample, roughly 89% are singletons; the top ten hold 6.5% to 8.5%. The sample was CD4+ or CD8+ T cells sorted from blood, taken in a trial of the OX40 agonist ivuxolimab. V is TRBV4-3 and J is TRBJ2-1, with 7 bases that match TRBD2. The sequence was obtained from an adult with an advanced solid tumor such as melanoma, head and neck, liver or kidney cancer. In DNA form, the CDR3 reads TGCGCCAGCAGCCAAGAGAATGAGTGGCGGGAGCTCCCCAATGAGCAGTTCTTC. The encoded protein is CASSQENEWRELPNEQFF.